The sequence of this T cell receptor (beta chain) was determined in a study of shared clonotypes between healthy human individuals. Per germline, CDR1 MNHNY and CDR2 SVGAGI (reference sequence). Between the trimmed V and J ends, which lost 7 bases and 2 bases, there was a span of 8 bases. CDR3 length equals 12 residues. Clones were read by immunoSEQ multiplex PCR, and TCRdb kept only the in-frame ones, dropping some. The sample carries under 600,000 clones, less than 98% recorded once. The study, taken as a whole, reports: The sampled material consisted only of blood, and tissue repertoires are likely to differ. Rarefaction gave evidence that sorted-subset sequencing remained incomplete despite large depth. Some naive CD4 clonotypes, around 4.7%, turned up in common across several donors.

A word on this clone: Its antigen is as yet unknown.

This chain joins TRBV6-6 and TRBJ1-2; D possibly corresponds to TRBD1 (5 bases). Sequences were obtained from naive CD4+ T cells sorted from blood. This sample's subset: CD45RA+ positively selected. The origin of this receptor is a woman in her thirties in good health. CDR3 sequence reads: CASIGGNYGYTF. The CDR3 DNA sequence: TGTGCCAGCATCGGGGGGAACTATGGCTACACCTTC.